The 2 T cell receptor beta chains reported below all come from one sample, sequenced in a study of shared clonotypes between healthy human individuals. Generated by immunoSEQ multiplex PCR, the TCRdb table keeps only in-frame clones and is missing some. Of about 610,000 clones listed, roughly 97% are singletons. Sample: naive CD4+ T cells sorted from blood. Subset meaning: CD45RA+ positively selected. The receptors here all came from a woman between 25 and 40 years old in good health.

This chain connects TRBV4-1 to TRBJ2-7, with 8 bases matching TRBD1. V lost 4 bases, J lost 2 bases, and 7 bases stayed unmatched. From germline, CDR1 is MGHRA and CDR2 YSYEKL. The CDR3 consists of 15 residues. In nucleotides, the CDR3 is TGCGCCAGCAGCCCCATGGGGACAGGACCCTACGAGCAGTACTTC. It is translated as CASSPMGTGPYEQYF.

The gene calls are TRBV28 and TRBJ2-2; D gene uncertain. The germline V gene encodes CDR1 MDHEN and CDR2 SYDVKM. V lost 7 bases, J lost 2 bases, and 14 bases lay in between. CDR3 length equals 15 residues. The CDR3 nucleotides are TGTGCCAGCATTCGCCCAGGATCCAACACCGGGGAGCTGTTTTTT. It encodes CASIRPGSNTGELFF.